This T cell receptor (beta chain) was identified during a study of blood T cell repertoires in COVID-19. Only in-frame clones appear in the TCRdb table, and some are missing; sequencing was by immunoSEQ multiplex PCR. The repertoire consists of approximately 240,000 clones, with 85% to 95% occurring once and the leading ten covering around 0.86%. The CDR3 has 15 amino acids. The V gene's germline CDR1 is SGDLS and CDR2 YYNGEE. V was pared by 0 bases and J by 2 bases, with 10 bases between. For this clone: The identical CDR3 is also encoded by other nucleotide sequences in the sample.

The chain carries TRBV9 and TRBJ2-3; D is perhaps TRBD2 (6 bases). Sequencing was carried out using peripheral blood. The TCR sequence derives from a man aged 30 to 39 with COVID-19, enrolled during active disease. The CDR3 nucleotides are TGTGCCAGCAGCGTAGCTCCGGGGGACACAGATACGCAGTATTTT. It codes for CASSVAPGDTDTQYF.